The 14 T cell receptor beta chains presented below share a single source sample, sequenced in a study of naive and memory T cell subsets. The beta constant-region primer was an equimolar mix of two oligonucleotides covering TRBC1 and TRBC2. The ligated cDNA underwent four PCR rounds using SP2 and nested alpha and beta constant-region primers. TCRdb reprocessed the UMI-ligation and nested PCR reads with MiXCR, giving one entry per CDR3 protein. Of 130,000 or so distinct CDR3 sequences listed, around a third are singletons. The sample was central memory CD4+ T cells from blood. The receptors stem from a human donor in good health.

Many counts were recorded for this clonotype. The CDR3 spells CASSWAAAGEDTQYF. The CDR3 DNA reads TGTGCCAGCAGTTGGGCCGCGGCAGGTGAAGATACGCAGTATTTT. This chain links TRBV6-5 with TRBJ2-3; D not certain. Germline CDR1 is MNHEY and CDR2 is SVGAGI. Deletions cut 4 bases from V and 5 bases from J, with 16 bases between. This CDR3 region has 15 residues.

This clonotype has more than one count but fewer than ten. The chain recombines TRBV9 with TRBJ1-2, with TRBD1 as a possible D gene (6 bases). V was cut by 4 bases and J by 6 bases, with 13 bases left in between. CDR3 size: 13 residues. Per the germline V gene, CDR1 is SGDLS and CDR2 is YYNGEE. In DNA, the CDR3 is TGTGCCAGCAGCCTGACAGGTACGGATGGCTACACCTTC. Translated: CASSLTGTDGYTF.

The chain is built from TRBV30 and TRBJ1-3; D may be TRBD1 (6 bases). The CDR3 extends over 16 amino acids. Germline assignment: CDR1 GTSNPN and CDR2 SVGIG (reference sequence). V was shortened by 4 bases and J by 2 bases, with 18 bases between the two germline ends. The CDR3 is CAWTTGPVWTGNTIYF. The CDR3 DNA follows: TGTGCCTGGACCACAGGGCCCGTGTGGACTGGAAACACCATATATTTT.

This clonotype was seen more than once but under ten times. V is TRBV6-1 and J is TRBJ1-6; TRBD1 aligns across 9 bases. Germline V gene lookup returns CDR1 MNHNS and CDR2 SASEGT. The V segment lost 8 bases and the J segment 0 bases; nucleotides outside the gene matches: 8. CDR3 size: 17 residues. The CDR3 bases are TGTGCCAGCTGCCGGGACAGGGTGAGCTCCTATAATTCACCCCTCCACTTT. Its translation is CASCRDRVSSYNSPLHF.

The chain joins TRBV7-6 to TRBJ2-1; 7 nucleotides line up with TRBD2. The J segment lost 5 bases and the V segment lost 2 bases, leaving 6 bases of the junction unmatched. This CDR3 comprises 15 residues. Germline V gives CDR1 SGHVS, CDR2 FNYEAQ. CDR3 sequence: CASSLFTRGDNEQFF. In DNA form, the CDR3 reads TGTGCCAGCAGCTTATTTACCCGGGGGGACAATGAGCAGTTCTTC.

V gene TRBV6-2 or TRBV6-3 combines with J gene TRBJ2-3; TRBD1 aligns across 8 bases. The germline CDR1 and CDR2 sequences are MNHEY and SVGEGT. Unmatched junction bases numbered 12, after V lost 7 bases and J lost 3 bases. This CDR3 has 16 amino acids. CDR3 nucleotides: TGTGCCAGCACCCTCCGGGACAGGAGAGGGACAGATACGCAGTATTTT. Translated, it gives CASTLRDRRGTDTQYF.

The rearrangement joins TRBV11-2 to TRBJ1-4; TRBD1 matches at 11 bases. From germline, CDR1 is SGHAT and CDR2 FQNNGV. The CDR3 consists of 14 residues. V shed 1 base, J shed 8 bases, and the junction held 0 bases outside the gene matches. The CDR3: CASSLGTGGEKLFF. The DNA for the CDR3 is TGTGCCAGCAGCTTAGGGACAGGGGGCGAAAAACTGTTTTTT.

This clonotype was detected only a few times. The V and J genes are TRBV12-3 or TRBV12-4 and TRBJ1-1; D uncertain. The CDR3 extends over 13 amino acids. The ends were cut back, 1 base at V and 5 bases at J, with 8 bases in the middle. CDR3 nucleotides: TGTGCCAGCAGTTTAGGAGCAAAGACTGAAGCTTTCTTT. It specifies CASSLGAKTEAFF.

This clonotype came up a few times. The rearrangement joins TRBV5-1 to TRBJ1-1, with D maybe TRBD1 (6 bases). Germline loops: CDR1 SGHRS, CDR2 YFSETQ. The CDR3 sequence is 13 residues long. Deletions cut 5 bases from V and 4 bases from J, with 12 bases between. The CDR3 region is CASRGRTATEAFF. The CDR3 DNA is TGCGCCAGCAGGGGACGGACAGCCACTGAAGCTTTCTTT.

The table lists this clonotype with a few counts. The rearrangement joins TRBV30 to TRBJ1-2, with 8 positions matching TRBD1. From germline, CDR1 is GTSNPN and CDR2 SVGIG (reference sequence). This CDR3 has 12 residues. The CDR3 loop reads CVQQGENYGYTF. The CDR3 DNA sequence: TGTGTCCAACAGGGGGAAAACTATGGCTACACCTTC.

This clonotype has a count of ten or more. This chain links TRBV13 with TRBJ1-5; 7 nucleotides line up with TRBD1. CDR1 and CDR2 (germline): PRHDT, FYEKMQ (reference sequence). The ends lost 3 bases at V and 2 bases at J; junction bases unmatched: 10. The CDR3 contains 17 residues. The CDR3 here is CASSFRQGRDGNQPQHF. The CDR3, as DNA: TGTGCCAGCAGCTTTAGACAGGGTCGAGATGGCAATCAGCCCCAGCATTTT.

This sequence joins TRBV7-9 and TRBJ2-3; 8 bases line up with TRBD2. The germline V gene encodes CDR1 SEHNR and CDR2 FQNEAQ (reference sequence). The CDR3 extends over 15 amino acids. J lost 4 bases, V lost 1 base, and 4 bases had no gene match. This CDR3 reads CASSLGAGVADTQYF. In nucleotides, the CDR3 is TGTGCCAGCAGCTTAGGAGCGGGAGTGGCAGATACGCAGTATTTT.

This sequence joins TRBV9 and TRBJ2-7; a weak D match, TRBD2 (6 bases). Trimming shortened V by 4 bases and J by 5 bases, and 19 bases separated the two germline ends. In germline, CDR1 is SGDLS, CDR2 YYNGEE. The CDR3 loop spans 15 amino acids. This CDR3 reads CASSSTGTAPHEQYF. CDR3 DNA: TGTGCCAGCAGCTCGACCGGGACTGCCCCCCACGAGCAGTACTTC.

This clonotype came up a few times. The V call is TRBV5-1, the J call TRBJ2-1; TRBD1 agrees at 10 bases. Germline V CDR1 and CDR2: SGHRS, YFSETQ. The CDR3 extends over 16 amino acids. J gave up 2 bases and V 5 bases, and 7 bases lay outside the gene matches. This CDR3 reads CASRIGTGDTYNEQFF. For the CDR3, the DNA is TGCGCCAGCAGAATTGGGACAGGGGACACCTACAATGAGCAGTTCTTC. Complete variable domain (other parts from reference TRBV5-1 and TRBJ2-1): KAGVTQTPRYLIKTRGQQVTLSCSPISGHRSVSWYQQTPGQGLQFLFEYFSETQRNKGNFPGRFSGRQFSNSRSEMNVSTLELGDSALYLCASRIGTGDTYNEQFFGPGTRLTVL.